A single sample gave rise to the 9 T cell receptor beta chains below, sequenced in a study of T-cell reconstitution after alpha-beta-depleted transplantation in children. Unique molecular identifiers tagged the TCRbeta library. TCRdb used MiXCR to reprocess the PCR reads, holding one entry per CDR3 protein. Here the sample spans more than 450,000 distinct CDR3 sequences, approximately 16% being singletons. The sequences come from PBMCs from the stem cell graft donor, collected from the stem cell graft. The receptors shown here come from a human donor who donated a stem cell graft to a child with acute lymphoblastic leukemia.

This clonotype showed up just a few times. J is TRBJ1-2 and V is TRBV5-1; 7 positions match TRBD1. The CDR3 contains 14 residues. The junction had 9 bases not matched to a gene; V was cut back by 3 bases and J by 7 bases. The germline V gene encodes CDR1 SGHRS and CDR2 YFSETQ. The CDR3 is CASSSGDRQGGYTF. For the CDR3, the DNA is TGCGCCAGCAGCTCAGGGGACAGACAGGGTGGCTACACCTTC.

This clonotype was picked up a small number of times. The CDR3 region has the DNA TGTGCTAGTGGTTTGGTAAGGCTCCGACTACTGGGCTCCTACGAGCAGTACTTC. Translating gives CASGLVRLRLLGSYEQYF. This chain uses TRBV12-5 with TRBJ2-7, with TRBD2 as a possible D gene (5 bases). This CDR3 contains 18 residues. With 0 bases removed from V and 0 bases from J, the gap between germline ends came to 18 bases. Germline values: CDR1 LGHNT, CDR2 FRNRAP.

This clonotype was found many times. The chain links TRBV29-1 to TRBJ2-1; D remains unclear. The CDR3 loop spans 11 amino acids. V was cut by 4 bases and J by 7 bases, with 8 bases left in between. Germline values: CDR1 SQVTM, CDR2 ANQGSEA. The CDR3 DNA reads TGCAGCGTTGGTTGGGGAAATGAGCAGTTCTTC. The encoded protein is CSVGWGNEQFF.

This clonotype was picked up a small number of times. The chain couples TRBV29-1 to TRBJ2-1; D gene unclear. V lost 5 bases to trimming and J lost 0 bases, with 11 bases between them. The CDR3 contains 14 residues. From germline, CDR1 is SQVTM and CDR2 ANQGSEA. CDR3 amino acids: CSVYSRASYNEQFF. CDR3 DNA: TGCAGCGTTTACTCCCGGGCCTCCTACAATGAGCAGTTCTTC.

This clonotype occurred a few times. The chain couples TRBV20-1 to TRBJ1-1; 10 bases are shared with TRBD1. CDR1 is DFQATT, CDR2 SNEGSKA, per germline (reference sequence). Trimming took 5 bases from V and 3 from J; bases not matched to a gene: 9. The CDR3 spans 15 residues. CDR3 bases: TGCAGTGCTCCGCCGACAGGGGGCTATTACACTGAAGCTTTCTTT. This sequence encodes CSAPPTGGYYTEAFF.

This chain connects TRBV9 to TRBJ2-1; TRBD1 matches at 7 bases. V lost 4 bases, J lost 0 bases, and 7 bases stayed unmatched. Germline CDR1 is SGDLS and CDR2 is YYNGEE. The CDR3 has 16 residues. Written as DNA, the CDR3 is TGTGCCAGCAGCCCACGACAGGGAAGCTCCTACAATGAGCAGTTCTTC. Translation: CASSPRQGSSYNEQFF.

The chain is built from TRBV20-1 and TRBJ2-7, with TRBD2 matching over 14 bases. V trimming: 3 bases; J trimming: 7 bases; junction bases outside the gene matches: 5. The CDR3 covers 14 residues. Looked up from germline, CDR1 is DFQATT and CDR2 is SNEGSKA (reference sequence). CDR3 in DNA: TGCAGTGCTAGGGGGGGGACTAGCGGGAGTGAGCAGTACTTC. Translated, it gives CSARGGTSGSEQYF.

There are a few counts of this clonotype. The chain employs TRBV11-2 and TRBJ2-1; 10 positions match TRBD2. V shed 4 bases and J 6 bases; nucleotides not matched to a gene: 15. This CDR3 contains 18 residues. Per the germline V gene, CDR1 is SGHAT and CDR2 is FQNNGV. The CDR3 coding sequence is TGTGCCAGCAGCTCTGGACAGCCAAGCGGGAGGGCCGGCAATGAGCAGTTCTTC. This sequence encodes CASSSGQPSGRAGNEQFF.

This clonotype was observed a single time. The J gene is TRBJ1-4, the V gene TRBV30; tentative D call: TRBD1 (6 bases). The CDR3 is 12 residues long. V was shortened by 3 bases and J by 8 bases, with 10 bases between the two germline ends. CDR1 is GTSNPN, CDR2 SVGIG, per germline (reference sequence). The CDR3 DNA sequence: TGTGCCTGGAGCCCAGGGGTCGAAAAACTGTTTTTT. Its protein is CAWSPGVEKLFF. Full variable domain (outside the CDR3, taken from reference TRBV30 and TRBJ1-4): SQTIHQWPATLVQPVGSPLSLECTVEGTSNPNLYWYRQAAGRGLQLLFYSVGIGQISSEVPQNLSASRPQDRQFILSSKKLLLSDSGFYLCAWSPGVEKLFFGSGTQLSVL.